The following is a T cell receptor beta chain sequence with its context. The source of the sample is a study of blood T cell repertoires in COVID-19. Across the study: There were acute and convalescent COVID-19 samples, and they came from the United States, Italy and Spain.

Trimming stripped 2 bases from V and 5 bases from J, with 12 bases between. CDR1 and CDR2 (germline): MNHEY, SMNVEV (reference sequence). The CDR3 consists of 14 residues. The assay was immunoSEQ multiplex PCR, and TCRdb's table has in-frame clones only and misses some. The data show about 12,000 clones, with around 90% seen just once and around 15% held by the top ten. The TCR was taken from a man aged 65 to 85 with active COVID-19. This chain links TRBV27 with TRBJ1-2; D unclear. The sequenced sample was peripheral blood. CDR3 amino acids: CASSLGPWTYGYTF. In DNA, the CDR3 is TGTGCCAGCAGTTTAGGCCCCTGGACTTATGGCTACACCTTC.